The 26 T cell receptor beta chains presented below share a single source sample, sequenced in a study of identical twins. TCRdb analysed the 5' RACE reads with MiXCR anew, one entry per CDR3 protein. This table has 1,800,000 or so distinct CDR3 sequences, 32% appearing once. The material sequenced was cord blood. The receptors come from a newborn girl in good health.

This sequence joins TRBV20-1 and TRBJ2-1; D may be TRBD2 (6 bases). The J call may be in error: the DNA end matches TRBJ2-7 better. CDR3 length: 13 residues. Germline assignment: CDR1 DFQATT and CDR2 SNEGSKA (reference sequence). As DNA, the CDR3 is TGCAGTGGGACTCCGGGACTGGACTACGAGCAGTACTTC. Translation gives CSGTPGLDYEQYF.

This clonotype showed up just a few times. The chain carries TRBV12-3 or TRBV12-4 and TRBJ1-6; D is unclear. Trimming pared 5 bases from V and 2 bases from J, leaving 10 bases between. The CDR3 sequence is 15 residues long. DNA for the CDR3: TGTGCCAGCAGTCTCACAGAAACCTATAATTCACCCCTCCACTTT. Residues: CASSLTETYNSPLHF.

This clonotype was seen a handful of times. This chain's CDR3 is CSASSDTYEQYF. CDR3 nucleotides: TGCAGTGCTAGTTCCGACACCTACGAGCAGTACTTC. The V call is TRBV20-1, the J call TRBJ2-7; D unresolved. Trimming removed 3 bases from V and 2 bases from J, with 8 bases in between. Germline CDR1 DFQATT, CDR2 SNEGSKA (reference sequence). The CDR3 is made up of 12 amino acids.

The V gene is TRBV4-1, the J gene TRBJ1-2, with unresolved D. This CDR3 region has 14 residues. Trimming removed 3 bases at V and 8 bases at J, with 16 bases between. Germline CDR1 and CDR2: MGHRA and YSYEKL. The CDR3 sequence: CASSQVFHPEGYTF. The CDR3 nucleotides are TGCGCCAGCAGCCAGGTCTTCCACCCAGAGGGCTACACCTTC.

The CDR3 sequence is CASSLIYLGQPYTQYF. The CDR3 coding sequence is TGTGCCAGCAGCTTAATCTACCTTGGCCAGCCTTATACGCAGTATTTT. The V gene is TRBV7-9, the J gene TRBJ2-3; D gene ambiguous. This CDR3 region has 16 residues. The germline gives CDR1 SEHNR, CDR2 FQNEAQ (reference sequence). The ends were cut back, 2 bases at V and 7 bases at J, with 19 bases in the middle.

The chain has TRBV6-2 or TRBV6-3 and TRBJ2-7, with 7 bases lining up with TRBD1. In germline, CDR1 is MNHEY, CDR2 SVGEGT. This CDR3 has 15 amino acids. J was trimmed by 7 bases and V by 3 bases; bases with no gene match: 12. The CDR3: CASSYIGGRNNEQYF. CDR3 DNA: TGTGCCAGCAGTTATATAGGGGGCAGGAACAATGAGCAGTACTTC.

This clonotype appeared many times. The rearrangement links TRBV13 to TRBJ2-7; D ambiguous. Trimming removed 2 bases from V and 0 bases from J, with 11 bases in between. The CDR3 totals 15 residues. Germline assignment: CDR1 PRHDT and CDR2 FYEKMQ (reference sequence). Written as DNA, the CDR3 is TGTGCCAGCAGCTTAACTCGCGGTAGCTCCTACGAGCAGTACTTC. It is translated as CASSLTRGSSYEQYF.

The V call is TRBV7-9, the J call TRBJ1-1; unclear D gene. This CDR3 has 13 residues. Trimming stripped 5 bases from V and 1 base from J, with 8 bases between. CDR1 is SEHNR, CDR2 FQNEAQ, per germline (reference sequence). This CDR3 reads CASSIQRNTEAFF. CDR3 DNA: TGTGCCAGCAGCATTCAAAGGAACACTGAAGCTTTCTTT. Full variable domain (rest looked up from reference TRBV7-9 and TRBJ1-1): DTGVSQNPRHKITKRGQNVTFRCDPISEHNRLYWYRQTLGQGPEFLTYFQNEAQLEKSRLLSDRFSAERPKGSFSTLEIQRTEQGDSAMYLCASSIQRNTEAFFGQGTRLTVV.

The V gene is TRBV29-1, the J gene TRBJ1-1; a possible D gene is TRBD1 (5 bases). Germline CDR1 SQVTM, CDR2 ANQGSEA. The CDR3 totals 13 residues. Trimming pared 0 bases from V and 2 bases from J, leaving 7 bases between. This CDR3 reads CSVEDQGNTEAFF. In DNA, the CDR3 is TGCAGCGTTGAAGACCAGGGAAACACTGAAGCTTTCTTT.

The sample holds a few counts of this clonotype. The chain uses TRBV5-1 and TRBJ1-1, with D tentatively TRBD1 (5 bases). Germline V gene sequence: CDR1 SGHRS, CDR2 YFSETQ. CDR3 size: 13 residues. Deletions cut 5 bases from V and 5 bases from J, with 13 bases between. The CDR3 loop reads CASRDLQGTEAFF. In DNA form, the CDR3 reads TGCGCCAGCAGGGACCTCCAGGGTACTGAAGCTTTCTTT.

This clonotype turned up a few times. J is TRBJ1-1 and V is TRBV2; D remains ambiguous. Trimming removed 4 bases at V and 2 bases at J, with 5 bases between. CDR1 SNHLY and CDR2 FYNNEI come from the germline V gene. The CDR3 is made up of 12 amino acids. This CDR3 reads CASSGHNTEAFF. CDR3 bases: TGTGCCAGCAGTGGACATAACACTGAAGCTTTCTTT.

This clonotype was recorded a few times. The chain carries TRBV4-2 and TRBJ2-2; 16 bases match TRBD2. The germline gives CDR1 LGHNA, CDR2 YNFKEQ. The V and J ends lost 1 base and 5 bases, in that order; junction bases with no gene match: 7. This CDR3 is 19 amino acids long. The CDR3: CASSQAGTSGGAMTGELFF. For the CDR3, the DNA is TGTGCCAGCAGCCAAGCTGGGACTAGCGGGGGGGCCATGACCGGGGAGCTGTTTTTT.

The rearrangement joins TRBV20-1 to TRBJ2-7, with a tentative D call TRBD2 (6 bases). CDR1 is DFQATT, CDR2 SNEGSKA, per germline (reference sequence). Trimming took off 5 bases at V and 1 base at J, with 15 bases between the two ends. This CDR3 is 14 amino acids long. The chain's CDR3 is CSADISGTSYEQYF. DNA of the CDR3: TGCAGTGCTGACATCTCCGGGACTTCCTACGAGCAGTACTTC.

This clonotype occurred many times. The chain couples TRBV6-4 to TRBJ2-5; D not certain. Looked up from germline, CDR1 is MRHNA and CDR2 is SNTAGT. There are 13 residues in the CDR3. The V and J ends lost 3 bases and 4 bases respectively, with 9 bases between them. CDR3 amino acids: CASSEYLGETQYF. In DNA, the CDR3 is TGTGCCAGCAGTGAATACCTAGGAGAGACCCAGTACTTC.

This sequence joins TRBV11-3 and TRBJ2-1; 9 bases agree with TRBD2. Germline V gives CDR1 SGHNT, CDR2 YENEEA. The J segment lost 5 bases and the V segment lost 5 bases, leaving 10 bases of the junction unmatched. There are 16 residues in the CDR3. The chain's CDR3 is CASSDGWTSANNEQFF. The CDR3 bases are TGTGCCAGCAGCGACGGATGGACTAGCGCGAACAATGAGCAGTTCTTC.

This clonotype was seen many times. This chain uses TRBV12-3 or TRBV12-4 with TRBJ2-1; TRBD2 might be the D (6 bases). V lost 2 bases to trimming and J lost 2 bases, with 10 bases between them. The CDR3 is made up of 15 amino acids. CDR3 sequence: CASSLRGRTYNEQFF. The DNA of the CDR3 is TGTGCCAGCAGTTTACGGGGGAGAACCTACAATGAGCAGTTCTTC.

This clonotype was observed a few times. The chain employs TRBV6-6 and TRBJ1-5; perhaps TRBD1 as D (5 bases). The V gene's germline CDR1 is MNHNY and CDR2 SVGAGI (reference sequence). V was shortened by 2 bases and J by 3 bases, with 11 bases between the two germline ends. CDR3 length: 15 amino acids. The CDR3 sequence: CASSYTGGDNQPQHF. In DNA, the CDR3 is TGTGCCAGCAGTTACACCGGGGGGGACAATCAGCCCCAGCATTTT.

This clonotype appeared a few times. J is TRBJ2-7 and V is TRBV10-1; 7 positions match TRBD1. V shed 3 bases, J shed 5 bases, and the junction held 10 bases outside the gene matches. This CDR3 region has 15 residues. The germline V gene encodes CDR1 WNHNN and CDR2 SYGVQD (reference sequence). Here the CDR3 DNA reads TGCGCCAGCAGTGAAGGGGGCCTAGTGTACAACGAGCAGTACTTC. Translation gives CASSEGGLVYNEQYF.

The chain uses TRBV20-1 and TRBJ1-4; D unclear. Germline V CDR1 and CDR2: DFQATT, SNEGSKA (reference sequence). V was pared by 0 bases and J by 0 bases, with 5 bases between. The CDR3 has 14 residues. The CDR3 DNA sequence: TGCAGTGCTAGAGATCGGACAACTAATGAAAAACTGTTTTTT. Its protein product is CSARDRTTNEKLFF.

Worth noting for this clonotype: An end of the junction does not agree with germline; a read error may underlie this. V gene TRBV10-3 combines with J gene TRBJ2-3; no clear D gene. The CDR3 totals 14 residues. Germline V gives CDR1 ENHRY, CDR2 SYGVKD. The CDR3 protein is CAISESKLADTRYF. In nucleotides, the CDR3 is TGTGCCATCAGTGAGTCGAAGCTGGCAGATACGCGGTATTTT.

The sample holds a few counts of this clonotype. This CDR3 reads CASSEIENSGESSTDTQYF. The CDR3, as DNA: TGTGCCAGCAGTGAAATCGAGAATAGCGGGGAATCTAGCACAGATACGCAGTATTTT. The rearrangement uses TRBV2 and TRBJ2-3; 8 bases match TRBD2. Germline values: CDR1 SNHLY, CDR2 FYNNEI. V was pared by 2 bases and J by 0 bases, with 13 bases of the junction left unmatched. There are 19 residues in the CDR3.

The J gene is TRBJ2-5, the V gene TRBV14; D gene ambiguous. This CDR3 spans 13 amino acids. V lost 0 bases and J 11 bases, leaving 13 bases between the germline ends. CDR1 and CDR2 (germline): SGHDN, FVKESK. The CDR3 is CASSQDVSREQYF. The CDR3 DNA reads TGTGCCAGCAGCCAAGATGTTAGCCGAGAGCAGTACTTC.

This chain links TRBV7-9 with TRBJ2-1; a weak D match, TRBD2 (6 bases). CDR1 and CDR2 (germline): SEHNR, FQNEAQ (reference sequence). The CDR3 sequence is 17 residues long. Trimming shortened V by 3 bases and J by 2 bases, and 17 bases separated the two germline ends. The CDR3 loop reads CASSFSGADVPYNEQFF. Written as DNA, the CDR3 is TGTGCCAGCAGCTTTAGCGGCGCCGACGTTCCCTACAATGAGCAGTTCTTC.

The CDR3 is CARPWTYNEQFF. Here the CDR3 DNA reads TGCGCCAGACCGTGGACCTACAATGAGCAGTTCTTC. V usage is TRBV10-1 and J usage is TRBJ2-1; D not resolved. CDR3 size: 12 residues. The ends were cut back, 9 bases at V and 2 bases at J, with 8 bases in the middle. Germline CDR1 WNHNN, CDR2 SYGVQD (reference sequence).

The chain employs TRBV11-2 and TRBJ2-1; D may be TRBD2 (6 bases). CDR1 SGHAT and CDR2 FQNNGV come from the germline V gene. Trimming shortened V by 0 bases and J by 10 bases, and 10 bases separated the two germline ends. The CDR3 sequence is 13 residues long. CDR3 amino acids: CASSLDWRDEQFF. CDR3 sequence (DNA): TGTGCCAGCAGCTTAGATTGGAGGGACGAGCAGTTCTTC.

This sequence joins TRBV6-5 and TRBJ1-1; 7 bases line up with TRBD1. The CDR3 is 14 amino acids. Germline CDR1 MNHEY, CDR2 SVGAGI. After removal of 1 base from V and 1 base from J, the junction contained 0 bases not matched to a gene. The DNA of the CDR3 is TGTGCCAGCAGTTACTGGACAGGGAACACTGAAGCTTTCTTT. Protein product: CASSYWTGNTEAFF.